The next 24 T cell receptor beta chains were all read from a single sample in a study of human T cells and chemical hapten exposure. TCRdb re-analysed the 5' RACE reads in MiXCR, keeping a single row per CDR3 protein. Among 120,000 to 150,000 distinct CDR3 sequences listed, around 4.1% were seen once. Total RNA came from unfractionated whole blood. Receptors were obtained from a female donor in good health.

In this sample, this clonotype turned up a few times. The rearrangement uses TRBV10-3 and TRBJ2-5; 9 bases align to TRBD1. CDR3 length: 16 residues. Losses at the gene ends were 5 bases for V and 3 bases for J; bases not matched to a gene: 10. Germline V gene lookup returns CDR1 ENHRY and CDR2 SYGVKD. For the CDR3, the DNA is TGTGCCATCAGTCACCCTCCACGGGACAGGGAAGAGACCCAGTACTTC. Translation: CAISHPPRDREETQYF.

This clonotype was counted at least ten times. The chain recombines TRBV27 with TRBJ2-2; possible D gene TRBD2, 5 bases. CDR3 length: 12 amino acids. The V and J ends lost 8 bases and 5 bases respectively, with 9 bases between them. From germline, CDR1 is MNHEY and CDR2 SMNVEV (reference sequence). The CDR3 nucleotides read TGTGCCAGCCAGGAGGATACCGGGGAGCTGTTTTTT. This codes for CASQEDTGELFF.

This clonotype was counted at least ten times. The gene calls are TRBV3-1 and TRBJ1-5; 8 nucleotides line up with TRBD1. This CDR3 contains 15 residues. Germline CDR1 reads LGHDT; CDR2 reads YNNKEL (reference sequence). V dropped 4 bases and J dropped 5; count of bases not matched to a gene: 7. The CDR3 sequence: CASSLGQGSDQPQHF. CDR3 DNA sequence: TGTGCCAGCAGCCTTGGACAGGGAAGTGATCAGCCCCAGCATTTT.

In this sample, this clonotype turned up many times. This CDR3 is CASSQAGTGSNQPQHF. In nucleotides, the CDR3 is TGTGCCAGCAGCCAAGCCGGGACAGGGAGCAATCAGCCCCAGCATTTT. The J gene is TRBJ1-5, the V gene TRBV3-1, with 9 nucleotides matching TRBD1. V trimming: 1 base; J trimming: 1 base; junction bases outside the gene matches: 2. There are 16 residues in the CDR3. Germline-derived CDR1 and CDR2 are LGHDT and YNNKEL (reference sequence).

In this sample, this clonotype turned up many times. One base away lies a much larger clone, so this may be a sequencing read error. J is TRBJ2-7 and V is TRBV4-3; D may be TRBD1 (6 bases). V dropped 3 bases and J dropped 5 bases, with 17 bases sitting between them. Germline V gene lookup returns CDR1 LGHNA and CDR2 YSLEER. This CDR3 has 15 amino acids. Written as DNA, the CDR3 is TGCGCCAGCAGCCAGGCGGTAGGACAGCCTGACGAGCAGTACTTC. The encoded protein is CASSQAVGQPDEQYF.

This clonotype was seen at least ten times. The V and J genes are TRBV2 and TRBJ2-1, with D possibly being TRBD1 (5 bases). The germline V gene encodes CDR1 SNHLY and CDR2 FYNNEI. There are 13 residues in the CDR3. Trimming stripped 7 bases from V and 8 bases from J, with 15 bases between. The CDR3 bases are TGTGCCAGCAAAGGGGCTATTTTGGATGAGCAGTTCTTC. Residues: CASKGAILDEQFF.

This clonotype showed up just a few times. V is TRBV4-3 and J is TRBJ2-3; D tentatively reads TRBD1 or TRBD2 (5 bases each). The CDR3 length is 17 residues. Deletions cut 1 base from V and 2 bases from J, with 16 bases between. Germline V gene sequence: CDR1 LGHNA, CDR2 YSLEER. The CDR3 bases are TGCGCCAGCAGCCAAGGTTCTTACGGGGCCTCCACAGATACGCAGTATTTT. Amino acids: CASSQGSYGASTDTQYF.

This clonotype was detected ten times or more. CDR3 residues: CSALYGYEQYF. CDR3 in DNA: TGCAGTGCTCTATATGGGTACGAGCAGTACTTC. V is TRBV20-1 and J is TRBJ2-7; D unclear. Trimming left V 5 bases short and J 4 bases short, with 9 bases between. Looked up from germline, CDR1 is DFQATT and CDR2 is SNEGSKA (reference sequence). The CDR3 loop spans 11 amino acids.

Ten or more counts support this clonotype. The rearrangement links TRBV5-1 to TRBJ2-7; TRBD1 aligns across 7 bases. The trim removed 4 bases at V and 5 bases at J, leaving 6 bases unmatched. Germline V gene sequence: CDR1 SGHRS, CDR2 YFSETQ. There are 13 residues in the CDR3. This chain's CDR3 is CASSPTGVHEQYF. CDR3 coding DNA: TGCGCCAGCAGCCCTACAGGGGTTCACGAGCAGTACTTC. The whole variable domain, filled in from reference TRBV5-1 and TRBJ2-7, reads KAGVTQTPRYLIKTRGQQVTLSCSPISGHRSVSWYQQTPGQGLQFLFEYFSETQRNKGNFPGRFSGRQFSNSRSEMNVSTLELGDSALYLCASSPTGVHEQYFGPGTRLTVT.

At least ten counts were recorded for this clonotype. V is TRBV12-3 or TRBV12-4 and J is TRBJ1-6; no firm D call. Trimming stripped 4 bases from V and 9 bases from J, with 10 bases between. The CDR3 is made up of 13 amino acids. For the CDR3, the DNA is TGTGCCAGCAGTTCGTTTTGGGGTTCACCCCTCCACTTT. It translates to CASSSFWGSPLHF.

This clonotype has at least ten counts. The V call is TRBV6-1, the J call TRBJ2-7, with TRBD2 identical over 8 bases. The trim removed 4 bases at V and 2 bases at J, leaving 1 base unmatched. CDR1 MNHNS and CDR2 SASEGT come from the germline V gene. The CDR3 spans 13 residues. CDR3 region: CASSAGLAYEQYF. The CDR3, as DNA: TGTGCCAGCAGTGCGGGACTAGCCTACGAGCAGTACTTC.

This clonotype was seen ten or more times. V usage is TRBV10-3 and J usage is TRBJ1-1, with D tentatively TRBD1 (6 bases). V dropped 3 bases and J dropped 2 bases, with 7 bases sitting between them. Germline CDR1 and CDR2: ENHRY and SYGVKD. This CDR3 has 13 residues. This CDR3 reads CAISEGGNTEAFF. CDR3 DNA sequence: TGTGCCATCAGTGAAGGGGGAAACACTGAAGCTTTCTTT.

This clonotype appeared many times. The rearrangement links TRBV19 to TRBJ1-5, with 9 bases matching TRBD1. Germline V gene sequence: CDR1 LNHDA, CDR2 SQIVND (reference sequence). The CDR3 has 15 residues. Trimming removed 6 bases from V and 4 bases from J; junction bases left unmatched: 7. The CDR3 nucleotides read TGTGCCAGTAGAATACAGGGGGCAAATAATCAGCCCCAGCATTTT. Translation gives CASRIQGANNQPQHF.

In this sample, this clonotype turned up many times. The chain links TRBV4-2 to TRBJ1-4; D gene unclear. Trimming cost V 4 bases and J 6 bases, with 3 bases left between them. The V gene's germline CDR1 is LGHNA and CDR2 YNFKEQ. The CDR3 contains 11 residues. CDR3 region: CASSPDEKLFF. The DNA of the CDR3 is TGTGCCAGCAGCCCGGATGAAAAACTGTTTTTT.

The V and J genes are TRBV12-3 or TRBV12-4 and TRBJ2-5, with TRBD1 identical over 7 bases. V shed 3 bases and J 2 bases; nucleotides not matched to a gene: 6. The CDR3 length is 15 residues. The CDR3 region is CASSFRTGTQETQYF. CDR3 bases: TGTGCCAGCAGTTTCCGGACAGGAACACAAGAGACCCAGTACTTC.

This clonotype came up many times. This chain connects TRBV4-2 to TRBJ2-5; D is uncertain. Trimming pared 0 bases from V and 2 bases from J, leaving 4 bases between. Germline V gene lookup returns CDR1 LGHNA and CDR2 YNFKEQ. The CDR3 consists of 13 residues. The DNA of the CDR3 is TGTGCCAGCAGCCAAGATAATCAAGAGACCCAGTACTTC. This encodes CASSQDNQETQYF.

The sample holds many counts of this clonotype. This chain uses TRBV2 with TRBJ1-5, with D uncertain. The V gene lost 4 bases and the J gene lost 7 bases, with 11 bases spanning the gap. Germline-derived CDR1 and CDR2 are SNHLY and FYNNEI. The CDR3 is 13 residues long. The CDR3 DNA reads as TGTGCCAGCAGTGTGGAGAAGGAGCAGCCCCAGCATTTT. Translation gives CASSVEKEQPQHF.

This clonotype came up many times. The chain joins TRBV7-3 to TRBJ2-2; 7 bases match TRBD1. J was trimmed by 9 bases and V by 5 bases; bases with no gene match: 15. Per the germline V gene, CDR1 is SGHTA and CDR2 is FQGTGA. The CDR3 has 16 residues. The CDR3 loop reads CASSPRPGTDHRELFF. For the CDR3, the DNA is TGTGCCAGCAGCCCCCGCCCCGGGACAGATCACCGGGAGCTGTTTTTT.

This clonotype was observed at least ten times. V gene TRBV6-2 or TRBV6-3 combines with J gene TRBJ2-6, with D possibly being TRBD1 (5 bases). V was pared by 10 bases and J by 0 bases, with 13 bases between. Germline-derived CDR1 and CDR2 are MNHEY and SVGEGT. This CDR3 region has 15 residues. The CDR3 sequence: CATGHPSSGANVLTF. Written as DNA, the CDR3 is TGTGCCACCGGACATCCGAGCTCTGGGGCCAACGTCCTGACTTTC.

This clonotype came up many times. The V call is TRBV7-3, the J call TRBJ2-3, with D uncertain. Trimming cost V 2 bases and J 0 bases, with 6 bases left between them. The germline CDR1 and CDR2 sequences are SGHTA and FQGTGA. The CDR3 is made up of 14 amino acids. The CDR3 nucleotides are TGTGCCAGCAGCTTAGGGTATAGCACAGATACGCAGTATTTT. Translated: CASSLGYSTDTQYF.

This clonotype occurred many times. The rearrangement links TRBV5-1 to TRBJ2-2; 8 bases match TRBD1. V dropped 0 bases and J dropped 3; count of bases not matched to a gene: 7. Looked up from germline, CDR1 is SGHRS and CDR2 is YFSETQ. The CDR3 runs to 17 residues. This chain's CDR3 is CASSLEAGTGYTGELFF. DNA of the CDR3: TGCGCCAGCAGCTTGGAGGCCGGGACAGGTTACACCGGGGAGCTGTTTTTT.

This clonotype has more than one count but fewer than ten. The rearrangement uses TRBV9 and TRBJ2-3; D gene unclear. Germline V gives CDR1 SGDLS, CDR2 YYNGEE. V was cut by 0 bases and J by 6 bases, with 11 bases left in between. The CDR3 length is 14 residues. Written as DNA, the CDR3 is TGTGCCAGCAGCGTAGGTCCCGACGGGGATACGCAGTATTTT. It encodes CASSVGPDGDTQYF.

In the case of this clonotype: This may be a read error: a much more frequent sequence differs by one nucleotide. The chain has TRBV7-9 and TRBJ1-5, with D unclear. The CDR3 is made up of 14 amino acids. Germline V gene data show CDR1 as SEHNR and CDR2 as FQNEAQ (reference sequence). CDR3 bases: TGTGCCAGGAGCTTCCCGGGAGACAATCAGCCCCAGCATTTT. It codes for CARSFPGDNQPQHF.

In this sample, this clonotype turned up many times. The gene calls are TRBV6-5 and TRBJ2-3, with 9 bases fitting TRBD2. Unmatched junction bases numbered 6, after V lost 4 bases and J lost 7 bases. The CDR3 has 14 residues. Germline values: CDR1 MNHEY, CDR2 SVGAGI. The CDR3 sequence: CASSSGLARNTQYF. The CDR3 DNA follows: TGTGCCAGCAGTTCGGGACTAGCTCGGAATACGCAGTATTTT.